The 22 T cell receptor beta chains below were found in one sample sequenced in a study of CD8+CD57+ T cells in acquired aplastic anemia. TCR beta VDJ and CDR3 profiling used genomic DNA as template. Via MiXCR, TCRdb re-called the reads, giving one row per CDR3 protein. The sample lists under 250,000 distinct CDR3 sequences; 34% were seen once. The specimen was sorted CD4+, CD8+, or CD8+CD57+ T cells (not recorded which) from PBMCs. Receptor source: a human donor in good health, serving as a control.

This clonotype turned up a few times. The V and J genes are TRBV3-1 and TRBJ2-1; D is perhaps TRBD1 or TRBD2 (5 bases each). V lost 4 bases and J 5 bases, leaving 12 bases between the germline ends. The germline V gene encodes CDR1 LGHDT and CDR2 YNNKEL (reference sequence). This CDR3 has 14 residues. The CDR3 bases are TGTGCCAGCAGCCGGTATGGGACGGACAATGAGCAGTTCTTC. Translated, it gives CASSRYGTDNEQFF.

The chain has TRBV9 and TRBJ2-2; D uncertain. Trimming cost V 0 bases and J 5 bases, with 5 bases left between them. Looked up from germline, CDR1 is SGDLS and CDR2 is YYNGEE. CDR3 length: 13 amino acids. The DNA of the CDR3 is TGTGCCAGCAGCGTAGGGGGAACCGGGGAGCTGTTTTTT. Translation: CASSVGGTGELFF.

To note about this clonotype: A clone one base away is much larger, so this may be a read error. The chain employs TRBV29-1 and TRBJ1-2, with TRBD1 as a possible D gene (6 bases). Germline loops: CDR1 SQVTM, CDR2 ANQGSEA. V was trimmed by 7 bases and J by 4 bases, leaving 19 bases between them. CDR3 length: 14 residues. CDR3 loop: CSGGGGDPSYGYTF. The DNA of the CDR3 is TGCAGCGGGGGTGGGGGCGACCCTTCCTATGGCTACACCTTC.

CDR3 sequence: CSVTRAGPYEQYF. CDR3 bases: TGCAGCGTGACGCGGGCGGGACCCTACGAGCAGTACTTC. The rearrangement links TRBV29-1 to TRBJ2-7; a weak D match, TRBD2 (6 bases). Germline CDR1 is SQVTM and CDR2 is ANQGSEA. V was shortened by 6 bases and J by 2 bases, with 14 bases between the two germline ends. There are 13 residues in the CDR3.

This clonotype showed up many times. CDR3 amino acids: CASSFPTDTQYF. The DNA of the CDR3 is TGTGCCAGCAGCTTCCCCACAGATACGCAGTATTTT. The chain employs TRBV7-2 and TRBJ2-3; D not resolved. Trimming cost V 3 bases and J 2 bases, with 3 bases left between them. The CDR3 length is 12 residues. Germline V gives CDR1 SGHTA, CDR2 FQGNSA.

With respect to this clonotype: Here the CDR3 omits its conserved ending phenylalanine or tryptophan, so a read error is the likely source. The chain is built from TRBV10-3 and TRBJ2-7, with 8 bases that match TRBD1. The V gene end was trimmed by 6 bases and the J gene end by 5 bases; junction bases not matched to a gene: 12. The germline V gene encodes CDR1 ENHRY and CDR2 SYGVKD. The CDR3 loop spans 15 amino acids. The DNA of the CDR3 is TGTGCCATCAGCCCCCGGGACAGGAGGCTTCACGAGCAGTACCTC. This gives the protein CAISPRDRRLHEQYL.

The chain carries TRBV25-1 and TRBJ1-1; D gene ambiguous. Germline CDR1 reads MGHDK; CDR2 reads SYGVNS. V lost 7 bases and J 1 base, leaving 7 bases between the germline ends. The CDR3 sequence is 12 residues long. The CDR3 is CASISSNTEAFF. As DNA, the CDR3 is TGTGCCAGCATTTCGTCGAACACTGAAGCTTTCTTT.

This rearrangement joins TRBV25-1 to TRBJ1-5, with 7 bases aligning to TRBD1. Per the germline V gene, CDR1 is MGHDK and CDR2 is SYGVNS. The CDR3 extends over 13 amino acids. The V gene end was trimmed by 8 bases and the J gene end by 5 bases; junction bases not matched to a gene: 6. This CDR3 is CASCKGQYQPQHF. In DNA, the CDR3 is TGTGCCAGCTGCAAGGGACAGTATCAGCCCCAGCATTTT.

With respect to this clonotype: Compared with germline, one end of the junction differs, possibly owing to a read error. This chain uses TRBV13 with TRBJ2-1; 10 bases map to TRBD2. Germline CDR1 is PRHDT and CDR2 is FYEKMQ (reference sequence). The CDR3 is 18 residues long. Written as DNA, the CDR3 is TGCGCCAGCAGCTTGGCCCGGCTAGCGGGGGTGTCCTACAATGAGCAGTTCTTC. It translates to CASSLARLAGVSYNEQFF.

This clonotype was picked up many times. The CDR3 nucleotides are TGCAGTGCTAGATTGTGGGGGGCTGACTATGGCTACACCTTC. It yields the protein CSARLWGADYGYTF. The chain carries TRBV20-1 and TRBJ1-2; possible D gene TRBD1, 6 bases. Germline V gives CDR1 DFQATT, CDR2 SNEGSKA (reference sequence). V was trimmed by 2 bases and J by 3 bases, leaving 13 bases between them. The CDR3 is 14 residues long.

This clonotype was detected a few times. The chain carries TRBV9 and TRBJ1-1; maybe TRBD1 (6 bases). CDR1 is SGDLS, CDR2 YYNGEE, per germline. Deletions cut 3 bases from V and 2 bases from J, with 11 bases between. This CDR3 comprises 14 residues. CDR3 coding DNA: TGTGCCAGCAGCGAGAGCAGGGGAAACACTGAAGCTTTCTTT. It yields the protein CASSESRGNTEAFF.

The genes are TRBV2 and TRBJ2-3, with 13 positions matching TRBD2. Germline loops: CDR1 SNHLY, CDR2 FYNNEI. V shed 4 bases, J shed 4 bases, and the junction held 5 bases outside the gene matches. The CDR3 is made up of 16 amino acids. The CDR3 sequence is CASSGGLAGVADTQYF. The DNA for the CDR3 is TGTGCCAGCAGTGGTGGACTAGCGGGGGTGGCAGATACGCAGTATTTT.

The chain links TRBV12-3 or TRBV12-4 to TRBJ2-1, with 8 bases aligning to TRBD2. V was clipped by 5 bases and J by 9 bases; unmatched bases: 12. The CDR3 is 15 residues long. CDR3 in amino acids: CASSPSGRGKSEQFF. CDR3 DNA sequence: TGTGCCAGCAGTCCCTCCGGGAGGGGGAAGAGTGAGCAGTTCTTC.

The CDR3 loop is CASSPEVRSSGNTIYF. DNA for the CDR3: TGCGCCAGCAGCCCGGAGGTCAGAAGCTCTGGAAACACCATATATTTT. The gene calls are TRBV5-1 and TRBJ1-3; no definite D call. CDR1 and CDR2 (germline): SGHRS, YFSETQ. V lost 4 bases to trimming and J lost 0 bases, with 14 bases between them. The CDR3 contains 16 residues.

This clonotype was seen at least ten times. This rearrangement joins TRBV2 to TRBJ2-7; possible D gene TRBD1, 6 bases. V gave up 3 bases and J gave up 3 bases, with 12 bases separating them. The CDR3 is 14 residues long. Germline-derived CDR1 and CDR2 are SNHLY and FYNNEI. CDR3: CASSERTELYEQYF. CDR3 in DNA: TGTGCCAGCAGTGAGAGGACAGAGCTCTACGAGCAGTACTTC. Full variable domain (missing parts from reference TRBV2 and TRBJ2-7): EPEVTQTPSHQVTQMGQEVILRCVPISNHLYFYWYRQILGQKVEFLVSFYNNEISEKSEIFDDQFSVERPDGSNFTLKIRSTKLEDSAMYFCASSERTELYEQYFGPGTRLTVT.

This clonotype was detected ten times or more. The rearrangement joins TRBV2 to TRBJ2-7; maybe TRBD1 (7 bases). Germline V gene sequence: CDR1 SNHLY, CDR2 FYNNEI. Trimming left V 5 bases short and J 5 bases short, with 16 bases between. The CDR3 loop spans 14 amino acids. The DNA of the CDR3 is TGTGCCAGCAGTAACACAGGGGCGGGGCACGAGCAGTACTTC. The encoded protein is CASSNTGAGHEQYF.

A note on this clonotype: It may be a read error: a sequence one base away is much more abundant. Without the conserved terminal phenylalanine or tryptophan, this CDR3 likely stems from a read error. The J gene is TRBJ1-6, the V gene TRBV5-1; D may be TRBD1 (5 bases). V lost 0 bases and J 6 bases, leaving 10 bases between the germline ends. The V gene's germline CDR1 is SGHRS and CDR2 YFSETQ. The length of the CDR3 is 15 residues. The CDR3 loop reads CASSLGGLTNSPLHS. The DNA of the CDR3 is TGCGCCAGCAGCTTGGGGGGACTTACTAATTCACCCCTCCACTCT.

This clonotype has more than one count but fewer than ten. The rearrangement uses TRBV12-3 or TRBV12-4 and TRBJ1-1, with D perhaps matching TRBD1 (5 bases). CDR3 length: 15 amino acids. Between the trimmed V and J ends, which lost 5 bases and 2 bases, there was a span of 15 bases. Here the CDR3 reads CASSPRPGTNTEAFF. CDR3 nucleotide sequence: TGTGCCAGCAGTCCGCGACCGGGGACTAACACTGAAGCTTTCTTT.

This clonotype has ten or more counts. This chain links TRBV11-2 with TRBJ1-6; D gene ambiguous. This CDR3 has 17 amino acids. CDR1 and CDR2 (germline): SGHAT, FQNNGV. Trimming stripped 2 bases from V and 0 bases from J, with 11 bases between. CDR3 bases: TGTGCCAGCAGCTTAAGGCCAGAGAGCTCCTATAATTCACCCCTCCACTTT. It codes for CASSLRPESSYNSPLHF.

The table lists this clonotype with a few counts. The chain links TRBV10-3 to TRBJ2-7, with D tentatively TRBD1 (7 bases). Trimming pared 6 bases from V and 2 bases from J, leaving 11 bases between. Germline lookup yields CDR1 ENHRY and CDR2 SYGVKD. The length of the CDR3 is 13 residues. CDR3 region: CAISAGTAYEQYF. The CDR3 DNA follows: TGTGCCATCAGCGCGGGGACAGCCTACGAGCAGTACTTC.

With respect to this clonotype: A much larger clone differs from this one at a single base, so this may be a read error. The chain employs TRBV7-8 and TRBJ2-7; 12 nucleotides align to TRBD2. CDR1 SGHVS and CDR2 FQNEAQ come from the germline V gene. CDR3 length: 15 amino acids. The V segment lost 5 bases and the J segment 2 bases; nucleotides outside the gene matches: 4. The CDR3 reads CASSTRLAGAYEQYF. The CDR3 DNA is TGTGCCAGCAGCACGAGACTAGCGGGGGCCTACGAGCAGTACTTC.

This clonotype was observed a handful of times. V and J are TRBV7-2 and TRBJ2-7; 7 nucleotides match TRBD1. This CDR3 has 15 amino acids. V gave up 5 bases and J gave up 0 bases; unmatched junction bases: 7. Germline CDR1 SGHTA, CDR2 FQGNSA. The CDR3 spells CASSPRQGSSYEQYF. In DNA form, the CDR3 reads TGTGCCAGCAGCCCGCGACAGGGAAGCTCCTACGAGCAGTACTTC.